This T cell receptor beta chain was identified during a study of T cell responses to AZD1222 COVID-19 vaccine. Study-level findings and limits: Donors in the cohort were predominantly white British and more often female, and clonal diversity was possibly underestimated.

To note about this clone: Its antigen remains unidentified.

The protocol was immunoSEQ multiplex PCR, while the TCRdb copy is restricted to in-frame clones and leaves out a portion. The sample holds 160,000 or so clones; approximately 90% are singletons and the top ten take 4.4%. Germline loops: CDR1 LNHDA, CDR2 SQIVND (reference sequence). The CDR3 length is 16 residues. V shed 3 bases, J shed 7 bases, and the junction held 9 bases outside the gene matches. The chain is built from TRBV19 and TRBJ2-1; 10 positions agree with TRBD2. The sequence was collected from an adult in good health. Specimen: peripheral blood, collected on day 0 of MenACWY control vaccination. The CDR3 here is CASSIWSSGRRNEQFF. CDR3 in DNA: TGTGCCAGTAGTATCTGGAGTAGCGGGAGGCGTAATGAGCAGTTCTTC. Based on the CDR3 plus reference TRBV19 and TRBJ2-1, the full variable domain is DGGITQSPKYLFRKEGQNVTLSCEQNLNHDAMYWYRQDPGQGLRLIYYSQIVNDFQKGDIAEGYSVSREKKESFPLTVTSAQKNPTAFYLCASSIWSSGRRNEQFFGPGTRLTVL.